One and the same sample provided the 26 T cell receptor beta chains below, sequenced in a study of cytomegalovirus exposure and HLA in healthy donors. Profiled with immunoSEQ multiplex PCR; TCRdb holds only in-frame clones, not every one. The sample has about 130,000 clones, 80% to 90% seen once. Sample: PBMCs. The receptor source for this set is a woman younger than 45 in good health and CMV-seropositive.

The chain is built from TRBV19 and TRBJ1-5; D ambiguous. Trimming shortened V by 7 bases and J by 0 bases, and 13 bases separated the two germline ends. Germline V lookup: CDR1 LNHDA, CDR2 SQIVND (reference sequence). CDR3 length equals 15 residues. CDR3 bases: TGTGCCAGTAAGAACAGCCCATATAGCAATCAGCCCCAGCATTTT. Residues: CASKNSPYSNQPQHF.

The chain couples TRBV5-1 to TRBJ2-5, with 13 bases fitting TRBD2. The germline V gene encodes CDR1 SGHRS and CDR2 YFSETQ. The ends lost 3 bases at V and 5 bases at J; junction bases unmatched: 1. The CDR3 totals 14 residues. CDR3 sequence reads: CASSSGLAGETQYF. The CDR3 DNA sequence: TGCGCCAGCAGCTCGGGACTAGCGGGGGAGACCCAGTACTTC. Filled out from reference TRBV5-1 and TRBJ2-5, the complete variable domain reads KAGVTQTPRYLIKTRGQQVTLSCSPISGHRSVSWYQQTPGQGLQFLFEYFSETQRNKGNFPGRFSGRQFSNSRSEMNVSTLELGDSALYLCASSSGLAGETQYFGPGTRLLVL.

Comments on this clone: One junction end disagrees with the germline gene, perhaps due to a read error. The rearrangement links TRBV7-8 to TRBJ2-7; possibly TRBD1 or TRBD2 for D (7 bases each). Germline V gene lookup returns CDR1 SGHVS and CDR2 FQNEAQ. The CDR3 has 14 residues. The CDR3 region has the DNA TGTGCCAGCAGCCTAGCAGGGGGGGCCTACGAGCAGTACTTC. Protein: CASSLAGGAYEQYF.

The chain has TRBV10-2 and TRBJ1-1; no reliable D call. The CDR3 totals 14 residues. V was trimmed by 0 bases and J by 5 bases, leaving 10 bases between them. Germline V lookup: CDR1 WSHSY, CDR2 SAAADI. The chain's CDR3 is CASSESGGWTEAFF. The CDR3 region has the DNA TGCGCCAGCAGTGAGTCTGGCGGGTGGACTGAAGCTTTCTTT.

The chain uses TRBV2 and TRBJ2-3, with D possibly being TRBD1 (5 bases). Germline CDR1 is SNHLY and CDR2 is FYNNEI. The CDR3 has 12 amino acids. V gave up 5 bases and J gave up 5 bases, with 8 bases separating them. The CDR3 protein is CASSWGRDTQYF. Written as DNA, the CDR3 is TGTGCCAGCAGTTGGGGCAGAGATACGCAGTATTTT.

Here the CDR3 DNA reads TGCGCCAGCAGGAGGCAATTTGCAACTAATGAAAAACTGTTTTTT. It codes for CASRRQFATNEKLFF. The J gene is TRBJ1-4, the V gene TRBV5-1; D gene uncertain. V was pared by 5 bases and J by 0 bases, with 11 bases between. The CDR3 is 15 residues long. CDR1 and CDR2 (germline): SGHRS, YFSETQ.

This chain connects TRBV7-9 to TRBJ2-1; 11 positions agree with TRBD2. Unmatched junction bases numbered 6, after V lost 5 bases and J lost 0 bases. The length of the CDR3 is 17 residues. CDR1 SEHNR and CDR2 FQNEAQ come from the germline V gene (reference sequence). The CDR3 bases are TGTGCCAGCAGCGCCAAGACTAGCGGGACCTCCTACAATGAGCAGTTCTTC. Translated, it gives CASSAKTSGTSYNEQFF. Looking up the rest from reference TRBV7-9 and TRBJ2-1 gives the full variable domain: DTGVSQNPRHKITKRGQNVTFRCDPISEHNRLYWYRQTLGQGPEFLTYFQNEAQLEKSRLLSDRFSAERPKGSFSTLEIQRTEQGDSAMYLCASSAKTSGTSYNEQFFGPGTRLTVL.

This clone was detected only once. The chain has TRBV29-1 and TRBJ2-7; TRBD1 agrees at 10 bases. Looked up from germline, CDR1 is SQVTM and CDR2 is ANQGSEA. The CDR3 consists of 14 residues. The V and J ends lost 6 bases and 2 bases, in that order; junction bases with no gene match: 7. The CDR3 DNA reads TGCAGCGTCGAGGACAGGGGGGCCACCTACGAGCAGTACTTC. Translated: CSVEDRGATYEQYF.

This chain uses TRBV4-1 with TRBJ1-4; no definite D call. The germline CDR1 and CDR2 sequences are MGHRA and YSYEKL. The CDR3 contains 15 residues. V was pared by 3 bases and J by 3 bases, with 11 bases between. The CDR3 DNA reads TGCGCCAGCAGCCACACCGAGGGTCCTAATGAAAAACTGTTTTTT. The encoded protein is CASSHTEGPNEKLFF.

CDR3 amino acids: CASLTSGPLYNEQFF. The CDR3 DNA reads as TGTGCCAGCCTTACTAGCGGCCCCCTCTACAATGAGCAGTTCTTC. The V call is TRBV6-1, the J call TRBJ2-1, with 8 bases fitting TRBD2. CDR1 is MNHNS and CDR2 is SASEGT in the germline V gene. V was clipped by 8 bases and J by 3 bases; unmatched bases: 9. The CDR3 totals 15 residues.

The CDR3 DNA reads TGTGCCAGCAGTGAAGGGCCAGGGCTACAAGAGACCCAGTACTTC. It yields the protein CASSEGPGLQETQYF. The chain employs TRBV6-1 and TRBJ2-5, with a weak D call TRBD1 (5 bases). This CDR3 contains 15 residues. Per the germline V gene, CDR1 is MNHNS and CDR2 is SASEGT. V dropped 1 base and J dropped 2 bases, with 11 bases sitting between them.

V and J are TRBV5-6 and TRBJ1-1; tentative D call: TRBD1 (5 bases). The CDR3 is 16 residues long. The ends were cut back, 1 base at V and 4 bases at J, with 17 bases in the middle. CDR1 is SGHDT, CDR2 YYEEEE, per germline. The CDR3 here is CASSLLPPGSGTEAFF. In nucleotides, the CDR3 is TGTGCCAGCAGCTTGTTACCTCCAGGGTCGGGCACTGAAGCTTTCTTT.

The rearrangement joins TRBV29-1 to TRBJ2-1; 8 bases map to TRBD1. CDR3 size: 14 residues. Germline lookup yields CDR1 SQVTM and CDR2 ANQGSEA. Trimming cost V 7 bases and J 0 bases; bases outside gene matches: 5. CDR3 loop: CSGRTGLSYNEQFF. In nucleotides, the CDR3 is TGCAGCGGACGGACAGGGCTCTCCTACAATGAGCAGTTCTTC.

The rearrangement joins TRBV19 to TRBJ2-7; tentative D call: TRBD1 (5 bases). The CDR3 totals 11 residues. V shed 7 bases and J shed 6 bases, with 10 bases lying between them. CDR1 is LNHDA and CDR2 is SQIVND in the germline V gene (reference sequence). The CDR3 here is CASKDQGEQYF. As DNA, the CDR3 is TGTGCCAGTAAGGACCAGGGCGAGCAGTACTTC.

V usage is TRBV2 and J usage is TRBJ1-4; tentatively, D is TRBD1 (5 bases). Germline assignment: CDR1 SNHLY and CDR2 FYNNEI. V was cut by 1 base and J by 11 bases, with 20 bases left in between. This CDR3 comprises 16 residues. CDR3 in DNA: TGTGCCAGCAGTGAAGGCGAACCGAGCGGGGGGGGGAAACTGTTTTTT. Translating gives CASSEGEPSGGGKLFF.

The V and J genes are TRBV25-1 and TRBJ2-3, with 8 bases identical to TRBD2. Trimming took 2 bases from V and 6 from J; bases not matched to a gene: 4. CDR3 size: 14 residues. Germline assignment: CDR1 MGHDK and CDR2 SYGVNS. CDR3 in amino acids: CASSEGVAGDTQYF. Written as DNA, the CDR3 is TGTGCCAGCAGTGAAGGGGTAGCGGGGGATACGCAGTATTTT.

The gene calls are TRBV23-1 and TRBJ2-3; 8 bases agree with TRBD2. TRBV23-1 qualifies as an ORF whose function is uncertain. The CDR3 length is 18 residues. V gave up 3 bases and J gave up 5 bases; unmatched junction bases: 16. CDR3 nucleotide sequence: TGCGCCAGCAGTCACTATCCTCCACCGGACGGGGGGGTAGATACGCAGTATTTT. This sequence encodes CASSHYPPPDGGVDTQYF.

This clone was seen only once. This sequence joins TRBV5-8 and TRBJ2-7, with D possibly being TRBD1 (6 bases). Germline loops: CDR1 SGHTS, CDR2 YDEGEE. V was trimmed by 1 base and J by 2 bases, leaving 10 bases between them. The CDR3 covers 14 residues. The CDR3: CASSLWGPAYEQYF. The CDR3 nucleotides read TGTGCCAGCAGCTTGTGGGGGCCCGCCTACGAGCAGTACTTC.

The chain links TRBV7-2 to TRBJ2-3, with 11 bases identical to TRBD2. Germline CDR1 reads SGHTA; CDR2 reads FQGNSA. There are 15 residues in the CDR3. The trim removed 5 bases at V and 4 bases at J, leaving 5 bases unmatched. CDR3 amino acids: CASSISGGAADTQYF. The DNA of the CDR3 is TGTGCCAGCAGCATTAGCGGGGGGGCCGCAGATACGCAGTATTTT.

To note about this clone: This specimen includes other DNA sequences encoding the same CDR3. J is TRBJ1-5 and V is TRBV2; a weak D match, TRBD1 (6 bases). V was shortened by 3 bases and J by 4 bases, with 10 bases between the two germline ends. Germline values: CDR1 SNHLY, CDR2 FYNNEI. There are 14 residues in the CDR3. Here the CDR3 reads CASSEEQGNQPQHF. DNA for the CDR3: TGTGCCAGCAGTGAGGAACAGGGAAATCAGCCCCAGCATTTT.

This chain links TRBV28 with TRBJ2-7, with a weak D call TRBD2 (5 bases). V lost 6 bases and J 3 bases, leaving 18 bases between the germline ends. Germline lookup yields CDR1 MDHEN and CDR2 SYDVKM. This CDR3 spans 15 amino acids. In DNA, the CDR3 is TGTGCCAGCAGCTTACGAGCGGCTTTCGTCTACGAGCAGTACTTC. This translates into CASSLRAAFVYEQYF.

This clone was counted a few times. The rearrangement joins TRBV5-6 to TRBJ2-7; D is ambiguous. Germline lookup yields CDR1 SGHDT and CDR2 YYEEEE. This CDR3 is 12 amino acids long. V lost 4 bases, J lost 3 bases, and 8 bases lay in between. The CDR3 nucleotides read TGTGCCAGCAGCATGCTAGGCTACGAGCAGTACTTC. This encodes CASSMLGYEQYF.

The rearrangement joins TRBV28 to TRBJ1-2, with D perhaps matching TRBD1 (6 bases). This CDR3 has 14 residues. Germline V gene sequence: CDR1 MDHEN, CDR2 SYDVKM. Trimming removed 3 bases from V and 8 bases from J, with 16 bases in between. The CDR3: CASSFRDTRRGYTF. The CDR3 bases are TGTGCCAGCAGTTTTCGGGACACCCGGCGGGGCTACACCTTC.

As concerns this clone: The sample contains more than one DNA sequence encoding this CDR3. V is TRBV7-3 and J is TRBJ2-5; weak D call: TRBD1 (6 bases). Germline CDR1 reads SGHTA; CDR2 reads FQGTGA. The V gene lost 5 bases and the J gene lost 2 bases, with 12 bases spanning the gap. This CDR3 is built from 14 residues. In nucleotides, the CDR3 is TGTGCCAGCAGCCCCACAGGGTTACAAGAGACCCAGTACTTC. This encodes CASSPTGLQETQYF.

Here the CDR3 DNA reads TGTGCCAGCAGTGGGACTAGCGGGAGGACAGATACGCAGTATTTT. Its protein is CASSGTSGRTDTQYF. The rearrangement uses TRBV2 and TRBJ2-3; 14 bases are a match to TRBD2. The V and J ends lost 4 bases and 3 bases, in that order; junction bases with no gene match: 0. The CDR3 is made up of 15 amino acids. CDR1 is SNHLY, CDR2 FYNNEI, per germline.

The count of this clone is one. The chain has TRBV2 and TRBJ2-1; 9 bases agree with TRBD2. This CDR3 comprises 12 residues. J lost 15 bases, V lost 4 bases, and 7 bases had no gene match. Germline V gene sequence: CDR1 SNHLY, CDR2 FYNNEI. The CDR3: CASSVQRGAMFF. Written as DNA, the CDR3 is TGTGCCAGCAGTGTTCAGCGGGGGGCCATGTTCTTC.